The 3 T cell receptor beta chains given below trace back to one sample, sequenced in a study of CXCR3-negative and CXCR3-positive naive CD8 T cells. Notes on the study in general: Higher TRB CDR3 hydrophobicity marked CXCR3-positive naive cells relative to CXCR3-negative naive cells.

The libraries of TRB cDNA were constructed through 5' RACE using UMI labels. TCRdb re-called the 5' RACE reads; every CDR3 protein appears as one record, without DNA. This table lists around 110,000 distinct CDR3 sequences. Their target antigens are unknown. Sample: naive CXCR3+ CD8+ T cells from blood. Subset indicated: CD45RO-CCR7+CD27+CD95- naive CD8+ T cells expressing CXCR3 (TNR3+). Every receptor here comes from a human donor in good health. Some clones in this sample may be carry-over from other donors' samples.

The rearrangement links TRBV12-3 or TRBV12-4 to TRBJ1-5; the D gene TCRdb calls, TRBD1, cannot be checked with no DNA. The CDR3 contains 13 residues. Here the CDR3 reads CASSLERDQPQHF.

The chain combines TRBV28 with TRBJ2-2. CDR1 MDHEN and CDR2 SYDVKM come from the germline V gene. The CDR3 totals 13 residues. The chain's CDR3 is CASSFRPTGELFF.

The J gene is TRBJ1-1, the V gene TRBV5-1. Germline lookup yields CDR1 SGHRS and CDR2 YFSETQ. The CDR3 runs to 14 residues. CDR3: CASSLATTGTEAFF.